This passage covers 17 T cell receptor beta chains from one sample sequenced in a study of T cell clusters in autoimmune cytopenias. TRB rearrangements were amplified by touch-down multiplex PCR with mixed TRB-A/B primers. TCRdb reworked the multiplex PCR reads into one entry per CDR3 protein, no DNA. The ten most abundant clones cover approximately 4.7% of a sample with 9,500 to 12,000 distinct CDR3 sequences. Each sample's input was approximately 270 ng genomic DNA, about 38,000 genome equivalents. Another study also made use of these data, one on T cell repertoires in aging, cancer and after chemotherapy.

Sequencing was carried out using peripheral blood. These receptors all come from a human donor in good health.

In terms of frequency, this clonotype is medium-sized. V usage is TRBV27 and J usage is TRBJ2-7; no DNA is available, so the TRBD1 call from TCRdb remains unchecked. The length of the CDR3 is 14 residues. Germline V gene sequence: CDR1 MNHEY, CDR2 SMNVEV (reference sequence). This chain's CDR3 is CASSLAGGPTEQYF.

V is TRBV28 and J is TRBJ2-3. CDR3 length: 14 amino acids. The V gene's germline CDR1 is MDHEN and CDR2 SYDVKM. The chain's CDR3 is CASSQTHWTDTQYF.

CDR3 protein: CASSLRDGGADTQYF. V usage is TRBV7-9 and J usage is TRBJ2-3; TCRdb's assignment of TRBD2 cannot be checked, as there is no DNA. This CDR3 comprises 15 residues. The germline gives CDR1 SEHNR, CDR2 FQNEAQ (reference sequence).

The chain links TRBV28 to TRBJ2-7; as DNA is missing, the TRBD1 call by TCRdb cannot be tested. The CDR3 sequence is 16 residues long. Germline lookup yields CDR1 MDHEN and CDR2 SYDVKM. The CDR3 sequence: CASSSQGVGVGNEQYF.

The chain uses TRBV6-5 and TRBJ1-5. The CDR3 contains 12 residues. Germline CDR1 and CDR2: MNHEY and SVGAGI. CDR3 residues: CASTDLNQPQHF.

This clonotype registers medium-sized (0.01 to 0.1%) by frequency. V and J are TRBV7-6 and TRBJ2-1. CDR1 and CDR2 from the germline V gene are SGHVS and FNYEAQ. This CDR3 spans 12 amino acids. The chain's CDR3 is CASSSTNNEQFF.

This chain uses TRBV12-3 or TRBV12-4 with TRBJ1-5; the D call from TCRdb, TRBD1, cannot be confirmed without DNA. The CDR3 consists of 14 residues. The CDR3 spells CASTYPTGDQPQHF.

The CDR3 loop is CASSYGSPQSYF. The rearrangement links TRBV6-2 or TRBV6-3 to TRBJ2-7. The CDR3 sequence is 12 residues long. Germline CDR1 is MNHEY and CDR2 is SVGEGT.

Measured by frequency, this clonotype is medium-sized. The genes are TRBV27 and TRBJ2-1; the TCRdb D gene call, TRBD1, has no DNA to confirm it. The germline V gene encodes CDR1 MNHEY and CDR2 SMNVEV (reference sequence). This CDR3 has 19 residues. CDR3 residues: CASRSYGKGVQTGDNEQFF.

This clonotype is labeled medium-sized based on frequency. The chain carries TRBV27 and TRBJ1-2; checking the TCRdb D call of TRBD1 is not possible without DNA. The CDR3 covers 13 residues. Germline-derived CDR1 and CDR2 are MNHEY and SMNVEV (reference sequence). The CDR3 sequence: CASSLKGDLGYTF.

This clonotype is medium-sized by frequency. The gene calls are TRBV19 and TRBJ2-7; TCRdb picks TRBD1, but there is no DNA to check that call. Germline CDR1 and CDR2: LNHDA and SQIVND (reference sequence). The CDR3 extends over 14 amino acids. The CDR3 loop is CASSYYGASYEQYF.

The CDR3 sequence: CASSLSDRGPSTEAFF. The chain couples TRBV12-3 or TRBV12-4 to TRBJ1-1; TCRdb lists TRBD1, though no DNA is available to test this call. The CDR3 contains 16 residues.

The CDR3 is CASSFFQGVWNTEAFF. The chain is built from TRBV28 and TRBJ1-1; checking the TCRdb D call of TRBD1 is not possible without DNA. CDR3 length equals 16 residues. Germline V gives CDR1 MDHEN, CDR2 SYDVKM.

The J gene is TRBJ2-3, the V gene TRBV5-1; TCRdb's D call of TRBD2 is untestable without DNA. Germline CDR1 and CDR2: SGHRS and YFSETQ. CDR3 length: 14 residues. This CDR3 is CASSRGARTDTQYF.

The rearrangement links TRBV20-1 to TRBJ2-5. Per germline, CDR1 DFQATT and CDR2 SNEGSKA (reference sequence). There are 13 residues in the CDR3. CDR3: CSAIRGVQETQYF.

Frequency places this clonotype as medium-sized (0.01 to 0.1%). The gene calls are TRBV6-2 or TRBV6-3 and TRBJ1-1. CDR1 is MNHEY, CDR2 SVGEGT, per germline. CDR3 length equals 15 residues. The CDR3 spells CASSRTTTTNTEAFF.

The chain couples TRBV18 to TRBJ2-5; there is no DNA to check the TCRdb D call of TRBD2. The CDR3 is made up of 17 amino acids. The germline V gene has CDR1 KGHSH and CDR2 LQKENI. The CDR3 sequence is CASSPGLAGVYQETQYF. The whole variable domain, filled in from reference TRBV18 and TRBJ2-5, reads NAGVMQNPRHLVRRRGQEARLRCSPMKGHSHVYWYRQLPEEGLKFMVYLQKENIIDESGMPKERFSAEFPKEGPSILRIQQVVRGDSAAYFCASSPGLAGVYQETQYFGPGTRLLVL.